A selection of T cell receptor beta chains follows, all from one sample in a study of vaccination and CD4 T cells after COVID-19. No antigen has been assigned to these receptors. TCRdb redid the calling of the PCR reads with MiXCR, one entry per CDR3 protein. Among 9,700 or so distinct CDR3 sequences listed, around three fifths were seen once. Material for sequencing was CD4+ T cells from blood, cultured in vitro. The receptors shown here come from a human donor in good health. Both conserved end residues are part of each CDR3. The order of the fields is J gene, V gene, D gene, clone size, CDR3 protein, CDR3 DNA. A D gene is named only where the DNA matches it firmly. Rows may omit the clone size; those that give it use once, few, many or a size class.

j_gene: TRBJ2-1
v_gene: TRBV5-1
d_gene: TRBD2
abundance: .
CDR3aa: CASQKLTSISSYNEQFF
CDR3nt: TGCGCCAGCCAGAAATTGACTAGCATTAGCTCCTACAATGAGCAGTTCTTC

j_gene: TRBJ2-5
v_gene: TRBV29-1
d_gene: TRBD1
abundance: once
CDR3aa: CSADRGWETQYF
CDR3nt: TGCAGCGCGGACAGGGGATGGGAGACCCAGTACTTC

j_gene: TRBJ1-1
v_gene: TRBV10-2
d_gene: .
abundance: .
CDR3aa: CASSRAGGTEAFF
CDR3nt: TGCGCCAGCAGTCGGGCCGGTGGGACTGAAGCTTTCTTT

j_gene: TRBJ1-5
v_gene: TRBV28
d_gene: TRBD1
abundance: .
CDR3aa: CASSTVRGRYQPQHF
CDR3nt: TGTGCCAGCAGCACGGTCAGGGGGAGGTATCAGCCCCAGCATTTT

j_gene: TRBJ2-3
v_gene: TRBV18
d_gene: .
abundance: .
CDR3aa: CASSPGTDTQYF
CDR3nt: TGTGCCAGCTCACCAGGCACAGATACGCAGTATTTT

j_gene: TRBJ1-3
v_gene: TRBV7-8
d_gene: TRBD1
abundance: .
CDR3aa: CASSQNTGAGNTIYF
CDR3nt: TGTGCCAGCAGCCAAAATACAGGGGCAGGAAACACCATATATTTT

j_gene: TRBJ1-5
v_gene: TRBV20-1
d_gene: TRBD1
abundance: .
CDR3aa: CSARSTGQGYQPQHF
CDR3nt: TGCAGTGCTAGATCTACGGGACAGGGATATCAGCCCCAGCATTTT

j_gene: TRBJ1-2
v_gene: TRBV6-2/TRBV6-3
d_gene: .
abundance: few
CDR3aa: CASSGDNYGYTF
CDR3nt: TGTGCCAGCAGCGGGGACAACTATGGCTACACCTTC

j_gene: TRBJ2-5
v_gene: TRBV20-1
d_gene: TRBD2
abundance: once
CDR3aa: CSASALLANVQETQYF
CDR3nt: TGCAGTGCTAGCGCCCTACTAGCGAACGTCCAAGAGACCCAGTACTTC

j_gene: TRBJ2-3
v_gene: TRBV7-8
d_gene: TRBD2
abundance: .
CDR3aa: CASSLRSGGSTDTQYF
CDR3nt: TGTGCCAGCAGCTTACGGAGCGGGGGAAGCACAGATACGCAGTATTTT

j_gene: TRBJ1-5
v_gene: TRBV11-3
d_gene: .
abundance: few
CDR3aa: CASSLGTHF
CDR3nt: TGTGCCAGCAGCTTAGGAACGCATTTT

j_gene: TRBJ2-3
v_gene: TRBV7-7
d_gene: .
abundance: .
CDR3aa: CANSLGSVDTQYF
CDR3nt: TGTGCCAACAGCTTAGGTTCAGTAGATACGCAGTATTTT

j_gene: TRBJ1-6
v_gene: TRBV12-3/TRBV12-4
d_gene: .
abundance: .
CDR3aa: CASSFSGVSPLHF
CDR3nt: TGTGCCAGCAGTTTTTCGGGGGTTTCACCCCTCCACTTT

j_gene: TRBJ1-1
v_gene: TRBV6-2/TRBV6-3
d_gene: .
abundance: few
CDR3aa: CASSAGHRNTEAFF
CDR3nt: TGTGCCAGCAGTGCGGGACATCGGAACACTGAAGCTTTCTTT

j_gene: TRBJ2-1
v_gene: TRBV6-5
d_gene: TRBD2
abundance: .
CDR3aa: CASSYVGLAPDNEQFF
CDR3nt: TGTGCCAGCAGTTACGTGGGACTAGCTCCGGACAATGAGCAGTTCTTC

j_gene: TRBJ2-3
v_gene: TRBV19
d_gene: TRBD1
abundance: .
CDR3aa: CASTKDRGDTQYF
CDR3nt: TGTGCCAGTACCAAGGACAGGGGAGATACGCAGTATTTT

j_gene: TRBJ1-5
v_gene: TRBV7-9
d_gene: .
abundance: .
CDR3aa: CASSLDTGNGPQHF
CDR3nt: TGTGCCAGCAGCTTAGATACAGGTAATGGGCCCCAGCATTTT

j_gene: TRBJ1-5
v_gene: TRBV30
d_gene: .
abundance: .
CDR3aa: CAWSQTDKQPQHF
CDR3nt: TGTGCCTGGAGCCAAACTGATAAGCAGCCCCAGCATTTT

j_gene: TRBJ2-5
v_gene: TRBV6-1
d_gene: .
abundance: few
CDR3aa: CASRPGQVKETQYF
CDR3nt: TGTGCCAGCAGGCCAGGACAAGTCAAAGAGACCCAGTACTTC

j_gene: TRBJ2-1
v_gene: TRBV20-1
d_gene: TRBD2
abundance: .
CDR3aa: CSARHLAGHTNEQFF
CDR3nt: TGCAGTGCTAGACATCTAGCGGGCCATACAAATGAGCAGTTCTTC

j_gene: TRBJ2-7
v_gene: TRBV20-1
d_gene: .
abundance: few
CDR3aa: CSARRSEIDYEQYF
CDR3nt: TGCAGTGCTAGAAGGTCGGAAATAGACTACGAGCAGTACTTC

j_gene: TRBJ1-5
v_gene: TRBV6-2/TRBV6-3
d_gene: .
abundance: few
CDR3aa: CASSGGLGNQPQHF
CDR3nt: TGTGCCAGCAGTGGAGGGCTGGGCAATCAGCCCCAGCATTTT

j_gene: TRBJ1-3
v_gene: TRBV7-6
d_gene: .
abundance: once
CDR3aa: CASSLTGANSGNTIYF
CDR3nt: TGTGCCAGCAGCTTAACCGGGGCCAACTCTGGAAACACCATATATTTT

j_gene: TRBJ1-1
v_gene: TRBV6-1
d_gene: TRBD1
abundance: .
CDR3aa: CASRGSGTANTEAFF
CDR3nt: TGTGCCAGCAGAGGATCCGGGACAGCCAACACTGAAGCTTTCTTT

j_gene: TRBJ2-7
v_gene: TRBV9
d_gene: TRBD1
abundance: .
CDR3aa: CASSPGQGVHYEQYF
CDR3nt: TGTGCCAGCAGCCCGGGACAGGGTGTCCACTACGAGCAGTACTTC

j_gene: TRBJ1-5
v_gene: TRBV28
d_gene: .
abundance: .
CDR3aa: CASSLWTTKQHF
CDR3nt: TGTGCCAGCAGTTTGTGGACAACCAAACAGCATTTT